The rows below give T cell receptor beta chains drawn from one sample of a study of cytomegalovirus exposure and HLA in healthy donors. Measured with immunoSEQ multiplex PCR; TCRdb has only the in-frame clones, and not every one. The table shows approximately 110,000 clones, with around 80% occurring only once. Material: PBMCs. All receptors derive from a woman aged 55-69 years in good health and CMV-seropositive. The CDR3 runs from the conserved cysteine through the conserved F or W. D genes are given only for firm matches. Size is stated for part of the rows, as once, few or many counts, or as a class when the clone is expanded.

CDR3nt	CDR3aa	d_gene	v_gene	j_gene	abundance
TGTGCCAGCAGCCCACAGGACCAGCCCCAGCATTTT	CASSPQDQPQHF	.	TRBV7-9	TRBJ1-5	.
TGCAGCGTTGAGCCGGGACAGGCACAAGAGACCCAGTACTTC	CSVEPGQAQETQYF	TRBD1	TRBV29-1	TRBJ2-5	.
TGTGCCAGCAGTTTGAACAGGGACACCGGGGAGCTGTTTTTT	CASSLNRDTGELFF	.	TRBV27	TRBJ2-2	.
TGTGCCAGTAGTACGGGGGGATATAATTCACCCCTCCACTTT	CASSTGGYNSPLHF	.	TRBV19	TRBJ1-6	.
TGTGCCAGCGGGCTCCCCCTCCCCTACAATGAGCAGTTCTTC	CASGLPLPYNEQFF	.	TRBV6-5	TRBJ2-1	.
TGTGCCAGTAGTATTGAAAGGACTAGAGGCACCGGGGAGCTGTTTTTT	CASSIERTRGTGELFF	TRBD2	TRBV19	TRBJ2-2	.
TGTGCCAGCAGTTTAGAGGGGAGGGAAGAGACCCAGTACTTC	CASSLEGREETQYF	TRBD2	TRBV28	TRBJ2-5	.
TGTGCCAGCAGCGTCTCCGTCGGAGCTAGCGGGAGGGCTCTGAGCTCCTACAATGAGCAGTTCTTC	CASSVSVGASGRALSSYNEQFF	TRBD2	TRBV9	TRBJ2-1	.
TGTGCCAGCAGTTCAGCGGGAGGGGAAGAGACCCAGTACTTC	CASSSAGGEETQYF	TRBD2	TRBV7-2	TRBJ2-5	once
TGCGCCAGCAGCCAAGATCAGGCCTTGACAGCTAACTATGGCTACACCTTC	CASSQDQALTANYGYTF	.	TRBV4-3	TRBJ1-2	few
TGTGCCAGCAGTCCGGAGGGGAACTATGGCTACACCTTC	CASSPEGNYGYTF	.	TRBV6-5	TRBJ1-2	.
TGTGCCAGCAGCCTACACCATCCGGGGAGCGGGAGGTCGTTCGGGGAGCTGTTTTTT	CASSLHHPGSGRSFGELFF	TRBD2	TRBV7-2	TRBJ2-2	.
TGTGCCAGCAGCAAAGAGTTCGGGGGAGATCGGGATACGCAGTATTTT	CASSKEFGGDRDTQYF	.	TRBV21-1	TRBJ2-3	.
TGTGCCAGTAGTAGAGGGGGACAGGGGAGCTATGGCTACACCTTC	CASSRGGQGSYGYTF	TRBD1	TRBV19	TRBJ1-2	.
TGTGCCAGCAGCGCCGGGACAGGGAAGTACGAGCAGTACTTC	CASSAGTGKYEQYF	TRBD1	TRBV6-6	TRBJ2-7	.
TGCGCCAGCAGCTTGCCAGACTCTGGGGCCAACGTCCTGACTTTC	CASSLPDSGANVLTF	.	TRBV5-1	TRBJ2-6	.
TGTGCCAGCAGTTACAGGGGATACTACAATGAGCAGTTCTTC	CASSYRGYYNEQFF	.	TRBV6-5	TRBJ2-1	.
TGTGCCAGCAGCTACGACAGGGGGCAATCCTACGAGCAGTACTTC	CASSYDRGQSYEQYF	TRBD1	TRBV5-4	TRBJ2-7	.
TGTGCCGGTACGGGACAGCCCACAGATACGCAGTATTTT	CAGTGQPTDTQYF	TRBD1	TRBV6-1	TRBJ2-3	.
TGTGCCAGTAGTATCGCACAGGGTATAGTCTACGAGCAGTACTTC	CASSIAQGIVYEQYF	.	TRBV19	TRBJ2-7	.
TGTGCCAGCAGTCCGTGGGACAGCTCTGGAAACACCATATATTTT	CASSPWDSSGNTIYF	TRBD1	TRBV7-6	TRBJ1-3	.
TGTGCCAGCAGCCAAACAGGCCCCACAGATACGCAGTATTTT	CASSQTGPTDTQYF	.	TRBV4-2	TRBJ2-3	.
TGTGCCTGGGCTGGCGGGGAGACCCAGTACTTC	CAWAGGETQYF	.	TRBV30	TRBJ2-5	once
TGTGCCAGCAGTTACGAGGGAGGCCACACCTACGAGCAGTACTTC	CASSYEGGHTYEQYF	.	TRBV6-5	TRBJ2-7	.
TGTGCCAGCAGTTTCCGGGACAACATCTACGAGCAGTACTTC	CASSFRDNIYEQYF	.	TRBV27	TRBJ2-7	few
TGCGCCAGCAGCCGAGGAATTCGACTAGCGGGAGAACTGACCTACAATGAGCAGTTCTTC	CASSRGIRLAGELTYNEQFF	TRBD2	TRBV4-3	TRBJ2-1	.
TGTGCCAGCAGTACTTACAGGAGACCTGAAGCTTTCTTT	CASSTYRRPEAFF	.	TRBV2	TRBJ1-1	.
TGTGCCAGCAAGTTTTCTTCCCTGTTTCAGGGGCGCGCTAGCCTATATGGCTACACCTTC	CASKFSSLFQGRASLYGYTF	.	TRBV28	TRBJ1-2	.
TGTGCCATCAGTGACATCTCCGCGGGGTTGGGTGAGCAGTTCTTC	CAISDISAGLGEQFF	.	TRBV10-3	TRBJ2-1	once
TGTGCGGCCCCCCCACACAATGAGCAGTTCTTC	CAAPPHNEQFF	.	TRBV25-1	TRBJ2-1	.
TGTGCCAGCAGCCCCCCCGGGACTAGATCCCACGAGCAGTACTTC	CASSPPGTRSHEQYF	TRBD2	TRBV7-9	TRBJ2-7	.
TGCACCAGCAGCTTAAGGGCGGGGTCGAGCTCCTACAATGAGCAGTTCTTC	CTSSLRAGSSSYNEQFF	.	TRBV1	TRBJ2-1	.
TGTGCCAGCAGTTACGATAGCGACTACGAGCAGTACTTC	CASSYDSDYEQYF	.	TRBV6-5	TRBJ2-7	.
TGCGCCAGCAGGGAGTCCTCCTATGGCTACACCTTC	CASRESSYGYTF	.	TRBV5-1	TRBJ1-2	few
TGTGCCAGCAGCTTAGAACGAGGGGGTGTGTCCAATGAGCAGTTCTTC	CASSLERGGVSNEQFF	.	TRBV11-2	TRBJ2-1	few